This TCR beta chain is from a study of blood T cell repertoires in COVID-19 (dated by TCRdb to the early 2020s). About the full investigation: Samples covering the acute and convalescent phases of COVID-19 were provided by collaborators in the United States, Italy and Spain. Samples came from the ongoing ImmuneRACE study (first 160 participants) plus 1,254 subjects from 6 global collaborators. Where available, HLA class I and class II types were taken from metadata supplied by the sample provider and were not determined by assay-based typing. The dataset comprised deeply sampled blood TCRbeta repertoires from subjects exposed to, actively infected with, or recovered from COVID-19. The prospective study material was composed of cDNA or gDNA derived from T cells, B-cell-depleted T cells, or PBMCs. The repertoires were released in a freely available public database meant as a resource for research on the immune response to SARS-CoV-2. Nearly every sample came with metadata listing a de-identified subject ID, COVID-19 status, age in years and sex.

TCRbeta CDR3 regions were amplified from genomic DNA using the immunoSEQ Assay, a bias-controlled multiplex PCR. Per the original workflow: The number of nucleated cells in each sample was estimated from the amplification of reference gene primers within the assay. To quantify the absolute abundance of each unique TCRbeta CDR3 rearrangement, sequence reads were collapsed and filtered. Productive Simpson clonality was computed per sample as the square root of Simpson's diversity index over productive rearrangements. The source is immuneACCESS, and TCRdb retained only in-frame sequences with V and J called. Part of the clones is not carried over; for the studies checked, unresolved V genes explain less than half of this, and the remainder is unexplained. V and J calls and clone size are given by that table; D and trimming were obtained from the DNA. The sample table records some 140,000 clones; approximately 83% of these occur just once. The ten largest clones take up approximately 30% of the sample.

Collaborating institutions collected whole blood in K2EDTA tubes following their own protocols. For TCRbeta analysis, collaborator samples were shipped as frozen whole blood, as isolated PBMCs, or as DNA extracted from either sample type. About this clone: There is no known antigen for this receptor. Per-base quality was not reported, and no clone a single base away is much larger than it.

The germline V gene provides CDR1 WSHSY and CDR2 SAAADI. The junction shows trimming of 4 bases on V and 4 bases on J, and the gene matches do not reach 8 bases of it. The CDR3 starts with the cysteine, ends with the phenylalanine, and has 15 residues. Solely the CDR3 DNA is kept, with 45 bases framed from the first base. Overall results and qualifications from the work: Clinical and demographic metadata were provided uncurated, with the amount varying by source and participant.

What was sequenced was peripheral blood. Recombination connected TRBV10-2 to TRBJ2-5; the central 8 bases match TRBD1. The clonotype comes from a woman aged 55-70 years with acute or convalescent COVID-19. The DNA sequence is TGCGCCAGCAGTGGGTCTCGGACAGGGAGAGAGACCCAGTACTTC. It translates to CASSGSRTGRETQYF.